The entry below describes one T cell receptor beta chain. The antigen remains unidentified. The PCR made use of 60 Vbeta and 13 Jbeta primers. Here immunoSEQ multiplex PCR was the method, and the copy in TCRdb shows in-frame clones only, minus some. The sample shows roughly 170,000 clones, more than 60% of them seen only once. The data belong to a study of cytomegalovirus exposure and HLA in healthy donors. CDR3 length equals 16 residues. V lost 0 bases, J lost 0 bases, and 8 bases lay in between. The germline CDR1 and CDR2 sequences are SGHDN and FVKESK. Study findings and constraints: Per a later analysis, HLA-associated TCR beta chains showed more clonal expansion than other, equally common TCR beta chains. A later analysis reportedly identified an Asian-associated ancestry cluster as carrying fewer N-insertions than the approximately 620-donor mean. A list of 150 to 200 TCR beta chains associated with cytomegalovirus was given.

Specimen: PBMCs. This TCR came from a woman under 40 in good health and CMV-seropositive. The chain employs TRBV14 and TRBJ1-4; D remains unclear. CDR3 amino acids: CASSQDLPSTNEKLFF. The CDR3 nucleotides are TGTGCCAGCAGCCAAGATCTTCCCTCAACTAATGAAAAACTGTTTTTT.